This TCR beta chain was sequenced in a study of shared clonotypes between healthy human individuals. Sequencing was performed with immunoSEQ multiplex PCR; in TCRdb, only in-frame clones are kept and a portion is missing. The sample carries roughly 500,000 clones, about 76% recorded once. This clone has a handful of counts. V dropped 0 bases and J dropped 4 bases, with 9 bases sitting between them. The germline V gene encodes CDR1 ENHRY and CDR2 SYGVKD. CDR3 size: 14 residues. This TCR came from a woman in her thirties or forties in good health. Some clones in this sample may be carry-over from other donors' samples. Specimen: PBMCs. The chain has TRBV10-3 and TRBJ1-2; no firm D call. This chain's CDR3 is CAISESPLSYGYTF. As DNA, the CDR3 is TGTGCCATCAGTGAGTCGCCCCTGTCCTATGGCTACACCTTC.